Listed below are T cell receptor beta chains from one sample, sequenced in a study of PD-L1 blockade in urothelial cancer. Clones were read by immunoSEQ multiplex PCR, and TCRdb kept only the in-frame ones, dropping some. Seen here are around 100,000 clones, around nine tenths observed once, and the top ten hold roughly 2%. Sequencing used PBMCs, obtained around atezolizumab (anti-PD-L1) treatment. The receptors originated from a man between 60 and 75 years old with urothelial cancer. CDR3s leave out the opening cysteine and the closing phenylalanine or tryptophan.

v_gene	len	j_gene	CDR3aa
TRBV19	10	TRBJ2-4	ASSEDKNIQY
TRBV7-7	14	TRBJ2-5	ASSSGTGGLQETQY
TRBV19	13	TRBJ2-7	ASSRTGQQGYEQY
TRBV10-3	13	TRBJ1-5	AISRELAGNQPQH
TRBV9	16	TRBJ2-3	ASSGTRGAGAVRDTQY
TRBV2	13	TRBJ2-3	ASRPDREVLDTQY
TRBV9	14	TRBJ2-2	ASSPRGGVNSGELF
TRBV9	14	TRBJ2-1	ASSVGASGPHNEQF
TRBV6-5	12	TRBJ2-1	ASIPGGAYNEQF
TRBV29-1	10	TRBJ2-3	SARSGSLRDY
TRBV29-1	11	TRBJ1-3	SVAIEAGNTIY